Listed here are 26 T cell receptor beta chains from one sample, sequenced in a study of blood T cell repertoires in COVID-19. Sequencing used immunoSEQ multiplex PCR; TCRdb keeps in-frame clones, though not all of them. The data contain roughly 190,000 clones, 70% to 90% of them singletons. The sample consisted of peripheral blood. These receptors came from a woman between 40 and 50 years old who had recovered from COVID-19.

The V gene is TRBV12-3 or TRBV12-4, the J gene TRBJ2-3; D remains ambiguous. The ends were cut back, 4 bases at V and 10 bases at J, with 9 bases in the middle. This CDR3 has 11 amino acids. CDR3 sequence: CASSSTPAQYF. CDR3 bases: TGTGCCAGCAGTTCTACCCCGGCGCAGTATTTT.

The chain employs TRBV7-8 and TRBJ2-7; 8 bases match TRBD2. Germline CDR1 and CDR2: SGHVS and FQNEAQ. The CDR3 runs to 15 residues. The junction had 6 bases not matched to a gene; V was cut back by 2 bases and J by 3 bases. The CDR3 reads CASSLIAGGGYEQYF. CDR3 coding DNA: TGTGCCAGCAGCTTAATTGCGGGAGGAGGCTACGAGCAGTACTTC.

The rearrangement uses TRBV19 and TRBJ2-1; 11 bases are a match to TRBD2. The ends lost 6 bases at V and 10 bases at J; junction bases unmatched: 5. The CDR3 loop spans 13 amino acids. Germline assignment: CDR1 LNHDA and CDR2 SQIVND (reference sequence). This CDR3 reads CASRVAGGPEQFF. The CDR3 DNA follows: TGTGCCAGTAGAGTAGCGGGAGGGCCGGAGCAGTTCTTC. The whole variable domain, filled in from reference TRBV19 and TRBJ2-1, reads DGGITQSPKYLFRKEGQNVTLSCEQNLNHDAMYWYRQDPGQGLRLIYYSQIVNDFQKGDIAEGYSVSREKKESFPLTVTSAQKNPTAFYLCASRVAGGPEQFFGPGTRLTVL.

This clone was seen a few times. This sequence joins TRBV7-7 and TRBJ1-1, with a weak D call TRBD1 (6 bases). The germline V gene encodes CDR1 SSHAT and CDR2 FNYEAQ (reference sequence). This CDR3 is 13 amino acids long. Trimming took off 5 bases at V and 1 base at J, with 8 bases between the two ends. CDR3: CASSQDRNTEAFF. CDR3 nucleotide sequence: TGTGCCAGCAGCCAGGACAGGAACACTGAAGCTTTCTTT.

The genes are TRBV6-5 and TRBJ1-4; D is uncertain. Germline V gene sequence: CDR1 MNHEY, CDR2 SVGAGI. V was pared by 6 bases and J by 6 bases, with 17 bases between. The CDR3 contains 15 residues. CDR3 amino acids: CASSYAGRVHEKLFF. The CDR3 DNA reads TGTGCCAGCAGCTACGCTGGGCGGGTTCATGAAAAACTGTTTTTT.

The chain has TRBV11-2 and TRBJ2-7, with D possibly matching TRBD1 (6 bases). The CDR3 covers 15 residues. V was trimmed by 0 bases and J by 6 bases, leaving 15 bases between them. Germline loops: CDR1 SGHAT, CDR2 FQNNGV. CDR3: CASSLDDLDRSEQYF. The CDR3 DNA reads TGTGCCAGCAGCTTAGATGACCTGGACAGAAGCGAGCAGTACTTC.

The V and J genes are TRBV2 and TRBJ1-2, with D uncertain. Deletions cut 2 bases from V and 4 bases from J, with 11 bases between. Per the germline V gene, CDR1 is SNHLY and CDR2 is FYNNEI. The CDR3 is 14 residues long. CDR3 in amino acids: CASSESGRPYGYTF. Here the CDR3 DNA reads TGTGCCAGCAGTGAAAGCGGACGGCCCTATGGCTACACCTTC.

This chain's CDR3 is CASSLDGREYEQYF. The CDR3 DNA reads as TGTGCCAGCAGCTTAGACGGGAGGGAGTACGAGCAGTACTTC. The chain combines TRBV7-8 with TRBJ2-7; 8 bases are a match to TRBD2. This CDR3 region has 14 residues. In germline, CDR1 is SGHVS, CDR2 FQNEAQ. The V segment lost 1 base and the J segment 4 bases; nucleotides outside the gene matches: 3.

This clone occurred once. The chain joins TRBV20-1 to TRBJ2-7; the D gene is possibly TRBD2 (6 bases). Germline assignment: CDR1 DFQATT and CDR2 SNEGSKA (reference sequence). CDR3 size: 13 residues. V gave up 3 bases and J gave up 3 bases, with 12 bases separating them. This chain's CDR3 is CSASRERGYEQYF. Here the CDR3 DNA reads TGCAGTGCTAGTCGGGAGCGAGGCTACGAGCAGTACTTC.

At least ten counts were recorded for this clone. This chain uses TRBV4-1 with TRBJ2-1; D possibly corresponds to TRBD2 (6 bases). CDR1 is MGHRA, CDR2 YSYEKL, per germline. CDR3 length equals 15 residues. V lost 0 bases to trimming and J lost 7 bases, with 13 bases between them. CDR3 sequence (DNA): TGCGCCAGCAGCCAAGAATTGGGGACTGCTAATGAGCAGTTCTTC. Translated: CASSQELGTANEQFF.

This chain connects TRBV5-5 to TRBJ2-1, with a tentative D call TRBD1 (6 bases). The CDR3 consists of 13 residues. Germline V gene sequence: CDR1 SGHKS, CDR2 YYEKEE (reference sequence). V gave up 4 bases and J gave up 6 bases, with 11 bases separating them. CDR3 in amino acids: CASSPGTSNEQFF. The CDR3 DNA reads TGTGCCAGCAGCCCCGGGACATCCAATGAGCAGTTCTTC.

This chain connects TRBV2 to TRBJ1-3; D possibly corresponds to TRBD1 (6 bases). From germline, CDR1 is SNHLY and CDR2 FYNNEI. V shed 2 bases and J shed 3 bases, with 14 bases lying between them. The length of the CDR3 is 16 residues. CDR3 coding DNA: TGTGCCAGCAGTGAAAGGTCGGGGGGCTTTGGAAACACCATATATTTT. As protein: CASSERSGGFGNTIYF.

V is TRBV27 and J is TRBJ2-3; tentative D call: TRBD1 (6 bases). Trimming left V 7 bases short and J 1 base short, with 21 bases between. This CDR3 spans 17 amino acids. Germline-derived CDR1 and CDR2 are MNHEY and SMNVEV (reference sequence). The CDR3 loop is CASTTSWGRGGTDTQYF. The CDR3 coding sequence is TGTGCCAGCACCACCTCTTGGGGGCGAGGGGGCACAGATACGCAGTATTTT.

This chain joins TRBV28 and TRBJ2-7; D possibly corresponds to TRBD1 (6 bases). V was pared by 6 bases and J by 1 base, with 16 bases between. The germline CDR1 and CDR2 sequences are MDHEN and SYDVKM. The CDR3 spans 15 residues. The CDR3 bases are TGTGCCAGCAGCACCAACGGCAGGGGATCCTACGAGCAGTACTTC. Translating gives CASSTNGRGSYEQYF. The whole variable domain, remainder taken from reference TRBV28 and TRBJ2-7, is DVKVTQSSRYLVKRTGEKVFLECVQDMDHENMFWYRQDPGLGLRLIYFSYDVKMKEKGDIPEGYSVSREKKERFSLILESASTNQTSMYLCASSTNGRGSYEQYFGPGTRLTVT.

This clone was observed a single time. This chain links TRBV3-1 (or the pseudogene TRBV3-2) with TRBJ1-1, with D uncertain. The germline V gene has CDR1 LGHDT and CDR2 YNNKEL (reference sequence). V was pared by 4 bases and J by 5 bases, with 5 bases between. The CDR3 totals 11 residues. This CDR3 reads CASSPGTEAFF. CDR3 nucleotides: TGTGCCAGCAGCCCCGGGACTGAAGCTTTCTTT.

The CDR3 protein is CASSLSKSRAGELFF. The CDR3 DNA reads as TGTGCCAGCAGTTTATCTAAGTCTCGAGCCGGGGAGCTGTTTTTT. J is TRBJ2-2 and V is TRBV27; D gene unclear. The V and J ends lost 0 bases and 6 bases respectively, with 11 bases between them. Germline CDR1 and CDR2: MNHEY and SMNVEV (reference sequence). The CDR3 runs 15 residues.

This CDR3 is CASSIGRGRGNEQFF. For the CDR3, the DNA is TGTGCCAGTAGTATTGGCAGGGGGCGAGGGAATGAGCAGTTCTTC. V is TRBV19 and J is TRBJ2-1; 8 bases match TRBD1. V lost 3 bases to trimming and J lost 7 bases; unmatched junction nucleotides: 8. Germline CDR1 reads LNHDA; CDR2 reads SQIVND (reference sequence). The CDR3 contains 15 residues.

V is TRBV2 and J is TRBJ1-5, with TRBD1 as a possible D gene (5 bases). CDR1 is SNHLY and CDR2 is FYNNEI in the germline V gene. This CDR3 has 13 amino acids. With 6 bases removed from V and 8 bases from J, the gap between germline ends came to 14 bases. Written as DNA, the CDR3 is TGTGCCAGCAGGCGGGACCCGTTAAAGCCCCAGCATTTT. Residues: CASRRDPLKPQHF. Filled out from reference TRBV2 and TRBJ1-5, the complete variable domain reads EPEVTQTPSHQVTQMGQEVILRCVPISNHLYFYWYRQILGQKVEFLVSFYNNEISEKSEIFDDQFSVERPDGSNFTLKIRSTKLEDSAMYFCASRRDPLKPQHFGDGTRLSIL.

The chain links TRBV30 to TRBJ2-5; D gene ambiguous. Trimming took 0 bases from V and 6 from J, leaving 5 bases between them. CDR3 length: 11 amino acids. The germline CDR1 and CDR2 sequences are GTSNPN and SVGIG (reference sequence). CDR3 in DNA: TGTGCCTGGAGTGTACAGAAGACCCAGTACTTC. Translated, it gives CAWSVQKTQYF.

This clone is a singleton in its sample. V is TRBV7-3 and J is TRBJ2-1, with D hard to call. This CDR3 has 14 residues. V was shortened by 5 bases and J by 0 bases, with 8 bases between the two germline ends. Germline loops: CDR1 SGHTA, CDR2 FQGTGA. CDR3: CASSPEFSYNEQFF. In DNA, the CDR3 is TGTGCCAGCAGCCCCGAGTTCTCCTACAATGAGCAGTTCTTC.

The rearrangement links TRBV20-1 to TRBJ2-5; 8 bases are a match to TRBD2. V lost 6 bases to trimming and J lost 0 bases; unmatched junction nucleotides: 9. This CDR3 comprises 15 residues. Germline-derived CDR1 and CDR2 are DFQATT and SNEGSKA (reference sequence). The CDR3 coding sequence is TGCAGTGCGAGTCCGGGACTAGGCCACCAAGAGACCCAGTACTTC. Its protein product is CSASPGLGHQETQYF.

V usage is TRBV19 and J usage is TRBJ1-5, with unresolved D. In germline, CDR1 is LNHDA, CDR2 SQIVND (reference sequence). The CDR3 extends over 12 amino acids. V gave up 4 bases and J gave up 7 bases, with 8 bases separating them. The CDR3 loop is CASSSSRQPQHF. The CDR3 DNA sequence: TGTGCCAGTAGTAGTTCTCGGCAGCCCCAGCATTTT. The full variable domain, its missing parts supplied by reference TRBV19 and TRBJ1-5, is DGGITQSPKYLFRKEGQNVTLSCEQNLNHDAMYWYRQDPGQGLRLIYYSQIVNDFQKGDIAEGYSVSREKKESFPLTVTSAQKNPTAFYLCASSSSRQPQHFGDGTRLSIL.

J is TRBJ2-3 and V is TRBV29-1; D is undetermined. V dropped 4 bases and J dropped 0 bases, with 11 bases sitting between them. Per the germline V gene, CDR1 is SQVTM and CDR2 is ANQGSEA. This CDR3 is 14 amino acids long. CDR3 nucleotide sequence: TGCAGCGTTGGGTCCGGAGATAGCACAGATACGCAGTATTTT. Protein product: CSVGSGDSTDTQYF.

The CDR3 protein is CASSQDRGGEQFF. CDR3 sequence (DNA): TGTGCCAGCAGCCAAGATCGGGGGGGTGAGCAGTTCTTC. The J gene is TRBJ2-1, the V gene TRBV14; 8 bases agree with TRBD2. CDR3 length: 13 residues. Germline CDR1 SGHDN, CDR2 FVKESK. The ends lost 0 bases at V and 9 bases at J; junction bases unmatched: 1.

This chain links TRBV19 with TRBJ1-1; D not resolved. V shed 5 bases and J shed 3 bases, with 13 bases lying between them. CDR1 is LNHDA, CDR2 SQIVND, per germline (reference sequence). This CDR3 region has 14 residues. CDR3 loop: CASSGQQQDTEAFF. CDR3 nucleotide sequence: TGTGCCAGTAGTGGCCAGCAGCAGGACACTGAAGCTTTCTTT.

The J gene is TRBJ1-1, the V gene TRBV20-1, with 7 nucleotides matching TRBD1. The CDR3 contains 19 residues. Germline CDR1 is DFQATT and CDR2 is SNEGSKA (reference sequence). V lost 3 bases, J lost 0 bases, and 19 bases stayed unmatched. The CDR3 protein is CSASNLVVTGVMMNTEAFF. As DNA, the CDR3 is TGCAGTGCTAGTAACCTGGTTGTTACAGGGGTGATGATGAACACTGAAGCTTTCTTT.